This T cell receptor (beta chain) comes out of a study of OX40 agonist ivuxolimab in advanced cancers. Study at large: Ivuxolimab doses were 0.01, 0.1, 0.3, 1.5, 3 or 10 mg/kg every 2 weeks.

In regard to this clone: Its antigen is unknown.

V lost 3 bases, J lost 9 bases, and 18 bases lay in between. The CDR3 extends over 14 amino acids. Germline-derived CDR1 and CDR2 are GTSNPN and SVGIG (reference sequence). Study-wide results and limits: Expanded peripheral T cell antigen specificity was not determined. Expanded clones belonging to CD8+ T cells outnumbered, on average, those of CD4+.

Sequencing was performed with immunoSEQ multiplex PCR; in TCRdb, only in-frame clones are kept and a portion is missing. The sample contains over 50,000 clones, nearly 85% of which appear only once. The TCR originated in an adult with an advanced solid tumor such as melanoma, head and neck, liver or kidney cancer. Material: CD4+ or CD8+ T cells sorted from blood, obtained in a trial of the OX40 agonist ivuxolimab. This rearrangement joins TRBV30 to TRBJ2-1; perhaps TRBD2 as D (7 bases). As DNA, the CDR3 is TGTGCCTGGAGGGGAATGGGGGGGGCCAGTGAGCAGTTCTTC. It is translated as CAWRGMGGASEQFF.